This entry lists 5 T cell receptor beta chains sequenced from one sample in a study of cytomegalovirus exposure and HLA in healthy donors. The PCR had 60 Vbeta and 13 Jbeta primers. The assay was immunoSEQ multiplex PCR, and TCRdb's table has in-frame clones only and misses some. Seen in this sample are 95,000 to 110,000 clones; the ten most common clones hold about 3.2%. Input material: PBMCs. These receptors were collected from a man aged 40-55 years in good health and CMV-seronegative.

This chain uses TRBV18 with TRBJ1-2, with TRBD1 as a possible D gene (6 bases). Trimming cost V 6 bases and J 2 bases, with 13 bases left between them. The V gene's germline CDR1 is KGHSH and CDR2 LQKENI. The CDR3 totals 14 residues. The CDR3 spells CASSPVQGNYGYTF. The CDR3 nucleotides are TGTGCCAGCTCCCCCGTGCAGGGGAACTATGGCTACACCTTC.

J is TRBJ2-1 and V is TRBV5-4; 9 nucleotides align to TRBD2. CDR3 length: 14 amino acids. CDR1 is SGHNT and CDR2 is YYREEE in the germline V gene (reference sequence). V dropped 4 bases and J dropped 5; count of bases not matched to a gene: 4. The CDR3 coding sequence is TGTGCCAGCAGCCAAGCGGGGGGTCACAATGAGCAGTTCTTC. Protein product: CASSQAGGHNEQFF.

The chain combines TRBV10-3 with TRBJ2-3; TRBD2 is a possible D gene (5 bases). CDR1 is ENHRY and CDR2 is SYGVKD in the germline V gene. This CDR3 has 15 amino acids. V lost 3 bases, J lost 1 base, and 11 bases lay in between. CDR3 sequence (DNA): TGTGCCATCAGTGATATAGCGCCCCGCACAGATACGCAGTATTTT. This codes for CAISDIAPRTDTQYF.

The chain employs TRBV6-1 and TRBJ2-7, with a possible D match to TRBD2 (6 bases). Trimming shortened V by 3 bases and J by 2 bases, and 14 bases separated the two germline ends. This CDR3 comprises 15 residues. From germline, CDR1 is MNHNS and CDR2 SASEGT. The CDR3 reads CASSEGLTSTYEQYF. CDR3 DNA sequence: TGTGCCAGCAGTGAGGGACTGACTTCCACCTACGAGCAGTACTTC.

The chain is built from TRBV5-1 and TRBJ1-2, with TRBD1 matching 12 bases. V dropped 4 bases and J dropped 4; count of bases not matched to a gene: 5. Germline values: CDR1 SGHRS, CDR2 YFSETQ. The CDR3 totals 15 residues. The CDR3 sequence: CASSMGQGAIYGYTF. The DNA for the CDR3 is TGCGCCAGCAGCATGGGACAGGGGGCAATCTATGGCTACACCTTC. The full variable domain, with the rest looked up from reference TRBV5-1 and TRBJ1-2, is KAGVTQTPRYLIKTRGQQVTLSCSPISGHRSVSWYQQTPGQGLQFLFEYFSETQRNKGNFPGRFSGRQFSNSRSEMNVSTLELGDSALYLCASSMGQGAIYGYTFGSGTRLTVV.